This is a list of T cell receptor beta chains from one sample in a study of identical twins. Using its own MiXCR run on the 5' RACE reads, TCRdb lists one record per CDR3 protein. The sample consists of 690,000 or so distinct CDR3 sequences, 8.6% of them appearing once. Another study also made use of these data, one on yellow fever vaccine responses in identical twins.

Sample: PBMCs. These receptors were obtained from a woman between 18 and 30 years old in good health. The conserved cysteine and the conserved F or W are not part of the CDR3 here. A D gene is named only where the DNA matches it firmly.

cdr3_length	d_call	v_call	cdr3_aa
11	NA	TRBV29-1	SVEGAGAYEQY
13	NA	TRBV15	ATSRDWGSHLGQY
12	NA	TRBV12-3/TRBV12-4	ASSLETGNNEQF
14	TRBD2	TRBV2	ASSERGGSGANVLT
12	NA	TRBV6-2/TRBV6-3	ASRTDLSNQPQH
13	TRBD2	TRBV7-2	ASSTTGTSDYEQY
13	NA	TRBV7-3	ASSLRRDFNQPQH
12	TRBD2	TRBV6-2/TRBV6-3	ASVSLASQETQY
11	NA	TRBV15	ATSTEGGELAF
10	NA	TRBV29-1	SVLRDSYEQY
11	NA	TRBV5-5	ASSLGPSEGYT
12	TRBD2	TRBV7-2	ASSPGDYAYEQY
13	TRBD2	TRBV5-1	ASSLLAGGTNEQY
10	TRBD1	TRBV20-1	SATGTESPLH
14	NA	TRBV6-2/TRBV6-3	ASHFAAKNSNQPQH
13	TRBD1	TRBV7-2	ASSTGGSFLYEQY
13	NA	TRBV7-3	ASTLGGSNTGELF
12	NA	TRBV20-1	SARDLSSGNEQF
11	NA	TRBV5-5	ASSLSMGRPQY
10	NA	TRBV7-9	ASSPYDSPLH
14	NA	TRBV20-1	SARDPSTGRNYEQY
12	NA	TRBV7-2	ASSLARNQDTQY
15	NA	TRBV7-6	ASSLAVGRVLIETQY
11	NA	TRBV29-1	SVGTLYTGELF
13	NA	TRBV9	ASSVGVGDVYIQY
13	TRBD2	TRBV6-5	ASSYGLADPYEQY
13	NA	TRBV5-1	ASSLGRTDYNVLT
15	TRBD2	TRBV28	ASLPLAGASIDETQY